The TCR beta chain under discussion was sequenced for a study of monozygotic twins with inflammatory bowel disease. General study points: T cell subtypes that differed could not be told apart. Lower sharing of clonotypes with other individuals was seen in IBD patients than in healthy twins. This was most marked in patients showing signs of disease activity. Any single strong signal or clonotype tied to IBD lacked support. Lower TCRbeta diversity (inverse Simpson) was seen in IBD patients than in healthy co-twins.

The CDR3 totals 15 residues. Per the germline V gene, CDR1 is SGHTA and CDR2 is FQGNSA. Worth noting for this clonotype: Antigen: not known.

No DNA is given; TCRdb re-called the 5' RACE reads and lists each CDR3 protein once. Its listing shows approximately 330,000 distinct CDR3 sequences. The chain has TRBV7-2 and TRBJ1-6; with no DNA, the TCRdb D assignment of TRBD1 cannot be verified. Sequencing input: blood. This clonotype was obtained from a human donor with ulcerative colitis or Crohn's disease, or a healthy co-twin of an affected twin (not recorded which). CDR3 in amino acids: CASSLAQGTNSPLHF.